Included here is one T cell receptor beta chain sequence, with context. Its antigen is currently unknown. The repertoire was sequenced with immunoSEQ multiplex PCR; TCRdb's copy has only in-frame clones and lacks some. The table records under 200,000 clones, about 90% of them present only once. These data originate in a study of cytomegalovirus exposure and HLA in healthy donors. Study results and limitations: The majority of TCR sequences were rare, yet some public TCRs appeared in many donors. In vitro confirmation showed a few CMV-associated chains to be CMV antigen specific. It was around 160 TCR beta chains that were listed as cytomegalovirus-associated.

Sequenced: PBMCs. This receptor was obtained from a woman between 18 and 29 years old in good health and CMV-seropositive.

The CDR3 DNA is TGTGCCAGCAGCGAACACTCGACAGTAAGCACAGATACGCAGTATTTT. Translating gives CASSEHSTVSTDTQYF. V gene TRBV2 combines with J gene TRBJ2-3, with D perhaps TRBD1 (5 bases). Trimming left V 6 bases short and J 0 bases short, with 16 bases between. This CDR3 is 16 amino acids long. Germline V CDR1 and CDR2: SNHLY, FYNNEI. The variable domain in full, completed from reference TRBV2 and TRBJ2-3, reads EPEVTQTPSHQVTQMGQEVILRCVPISNHLYFYWYRQILGQKVEFLVSFYNNEISEKSEIFDDQFSVERPDGSNFTLKIRSTKLEDSAMYFCASSEHSTVSTDTQYFGPGTRLTVL.